Listed below are T cell receptor beta chains from one sample, sequenced in a study of beta chain features in type 1 diabetes. Sequencing was performed with immunoSEQ multiplex PCR; in TCRdb, only in-frame clones are kept and a portion is missing. The sample has some 350,000 clones; 8.5% to 10% are singletons. The sample comprised central memory CD4+ T cells from blood. The receptor set was obtained from a man younger than 45 with type 1 diabetes. CDR3s include the opening cysteine and the closing phenylalanine or tryptophan. The D gene is left open where the match is weak. Size values are once, few and many counts, or a class for expanded clones, and some rows have none.

TRBV6-1	TRBJ1-2	-	-	TGTGCCAGCAGTCCCCGGGTCGGGAGGGGTGTTGGCTACACCTTC	CASSPRVGRGVGYTF
TRBV6-1	TRBJ1-1	few	-	TGTGCCAGCATGATACATCAGCTCGGCACTGAAGCTTTCTTT	CASMIHQLGTEAFF
TRBV27	TRBJ2-3	few	-	TGTGCCAGCAGTTCAACTAGCCGCACAGATACGCAGTATTTT	CASSSTSRTDTQYF
TRBV6-5	TRBJ1-2	few	-	TGTGCCAGCAGCCCCTCCCGCCACTATGGCTACACCTTC	CASSPSRHYGYTF
TRBV7-2	TRBJ2-5	-	TRBD1	TGTGCCAGCAGCCTGGACAGGGTGGGTCAGACCCAGTACTTC	CASSLDRVGQTQYF
TRBV15	TRBJ2-1	many	TRBD1	TGTGCCACCAGCAGAGGACAGGGGGCAACCTACAATGAGCAGTTCTTC	CATSRGQGATYNEQFF
TRBV4-3	TRBJ2-2	few	TRBD1	TGCGCCAGCAGCCAAGATATCAGGGACAGGGCGTCCGGGGAGCTGTTTTTT	CASSQDIRDRASGELFF
TRBV5-1	TRBJ2-2	few	TRBD1	TGCGCCAGCAGCTTGGTGGGACAGGGGTACACCGGGGAGCTGTTTTTT	CASSLVGQGYTGELFF
TRBV7-2	TRBJ2-7	many	-	TGTGCCAGCAGCGTCCTAGGAGGCGAGCAGTACTTC	CASSVLGGEQYF
TRBV28	TRBJ1-4	few	TRBD1	TGTGCCAGCAGTATTCACAGGGGGAGGACAACTAATGAAAAACTGTTTTTT	CASSIHRGRTTNEKLFF
TRBV7-8	TRBJ1-5	few	-	TGTGCCAGCAGCCTACCGGACCGCAATCAGCCCCAGCATTTT	CASSLPDRNQPQHF
TRBV6-6	TRBJ2-7	-	TRBD1	TGTGCCAGCAGTTACTCCAGGGGGCCCTACGAGCAGTACTTC	CASSYSRGPYEQYF
TRBV2	TRBJ1-1	-	TRBD1	TGTGCCAGCAGAGGGGGCTTGACGATAGACACTGAAGCTTTCTTT	CASRGGLTIDTEAFF
TRBV29-1	TRBJ2-2	-	TRBD1	TGCAGCGTCTATGGACAGGGGACGAACACCGGGGAGCTGTTTTTT	CSVYGQGTNTGELFF
TRBV30	TRBJ2-3	-	-	TGTGCCTGGAGTTCAGAGGCTCCAGATACGCAGTATTTT	CAWSSEAPDTQYF
TRBV28	TRBJ2-1	few	TRBD2	TGTGCCAGCAGTTTTTTAGCGGGAGGGTTCAATGAGCAGTTCTTC	CASSFLAGGFNEQFF
TRBV27	TRBJ2-2	-	-	TGTGCCACCAAGAGGGATTTCGCCACCGGGGAGCTGTTTTTT	CATKRDFATGELFF
TRBV5-4	TRBJ2-2	few	-	TGTGCCAGCAGCTTGTCTGCCACCGGGGAGCTGTTTTTT	CASSLSATGELFF
TRBV28	TRBJ2-6	-	TRBD2	TGTGCCAGCACCGACAGTACGGCGGGAGCTGGGGCCAACGTCCTGACTTTC	CASTDSTAGAGANVLTF
TRBV5-6	TRBJ2-7	-	-	TGTGCCAGCAGCTGGGGACTTGCTAATACCTACGAGCAGTACTTC	CASSWGLANTYEQYF
TRBV7-8	TRBJ1-1	-	TRBD1	TGTGCCAGCAGCCAGACAGGGGTGGGCACTGAAGCTTTCTTT	CASSQTGVGTEAFF
TRBV4-1	TRBJ1-5	many	-	TGCGCCAGCAGCCAAGATTGGGGACAGCCCCAGCATTTT	CASSQDWGQPQHF
TRBV11-2	TRBJ2-5	-	TRBD1	TGTGCCAGCAGCCTTACAGGGGCAATTTTCGCGTTCGAGACCCAGTACTTC	CASSLTGAIFAFETQYF
TRBV29-1	TRBJ2-3	-	-	TGCAGCGTTGGGGCTCTGGAGGGGACAGATACGCAGTATTTT	CSVGALEGTDTQYF
TRBV5-1	TRBJ2-3	-	-	TGCGCCAGCAGCTTGGGAACAAGCACAGATACGCAGTATTTT	CASSLGTSTDTQYF
TRBV6-6	TRBJ1-1	-	-	TGTGCCAGCACCACACCCGAGGGCACCAAAGCTTTCTTT	CASTTPEGTKAFF
TRBV2	TRBJ2-7	few	-	TGTGCCAGCAACACCCCCTACGAGCAGTACTTC	CASNTPYEQYF
TRBV27	TRBJ2-1	few	TRBD2	TGTGCCAGCAGTTTCAGACTAGCGGGAGCGACTGTTCCCAATGAGCAGTTCTTC	CASSFRLAGATVPNEQFF
TRBV19	TRBJ2-1	many	-	TGTGCCAGTAGTTTAACCGGGACGGACATCATCAATGAGCAGTTCTTC	CASSLTGTDIINEQFF
TRBV11-3	TRBJ2-7	-	-	TGTGCCAGCAGCGGGTCCAACTACGAGCAGTACTTC	CASSGSNYEQYF
TRBV29-1	TRBJ2-5	-	-	TGCAGCGTTGAGGGGGCGGGGTGGAGGGAGACCCAGTACTTC	CSVEGAGWRETQYF
TRBV27	TRBJ1-1	few	-	TGTGCCAGCTGGAGTACGGCCGTAAGAGCCACTGAAGCTTTCTTT	CASWSTAVRATEAFF